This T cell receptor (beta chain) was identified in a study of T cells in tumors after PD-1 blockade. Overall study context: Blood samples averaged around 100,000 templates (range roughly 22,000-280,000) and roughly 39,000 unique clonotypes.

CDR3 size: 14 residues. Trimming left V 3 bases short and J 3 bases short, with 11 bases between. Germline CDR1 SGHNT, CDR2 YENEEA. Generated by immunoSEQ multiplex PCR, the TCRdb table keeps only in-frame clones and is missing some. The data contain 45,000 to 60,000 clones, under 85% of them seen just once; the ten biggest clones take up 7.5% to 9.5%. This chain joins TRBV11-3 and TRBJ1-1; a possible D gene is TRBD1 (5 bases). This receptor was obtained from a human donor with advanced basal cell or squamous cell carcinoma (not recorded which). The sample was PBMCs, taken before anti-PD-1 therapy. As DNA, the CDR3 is TGTGCCAGCAGCTTCGGCAGGGAGGACACTGAAGCTTTCTTT. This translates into CASSFGREDTEAFF.